These 15 T cell receptor beta chains were sequenced from one sample in a study of Ad26.COV2.S vaccination and SARS-CoV-2 variants. Treatment reported: roughly 18 received Ad26.COV2.S at low or high dose, single or two shots; about five received placebo; per-sample allocation not given. Sampling was done on day 63 after the first vaccine or placebo injection. The table came from immunoSEQ multiplex PCR; TCRdb's copy has only in-frame clones and leaves some out. The sample has some 300,000 clones; 85% are singletons. Specimen: peripheral blood, collected in a trial of Ad26.COV2.S vaccine versus placebo. Source of these receptors: a person between 18 and 60 years old who received the Ad26.COV2.S COVID-19 vaccine or a placebo.

This rearrangement joins TRBV30 to TRBJ1-1, with a tentative D call TRBD1 (6 bases). Germline lookup yields CDR1 GTSNPN and CDR2 SVGIG (reference sequence). V was pared by 4 bases and J by 4 bases, with 22 bases between. CDR3 size: 16 residues. The CDR3 nucleotides are TGTGCCTGGAAAGGACAGTGGGGTTTTGGTTTCACTGAAGCTTTCTTT. Translating gives CAWKGQWGFGFTEAFF.

J is TRBJ2-1 and V is TRBV19; a possible D gene is TRBD1 (5 bases). V was clipped by 8 bases and J by 4 bases, with 6 bases between them. CDR1 is LNHDA and CDR2 is SQIVND in the germline V gene (reference sequence). This CDR3 has 11 residues. The CDR3 DNA reads TGTGCCAGTGGACATTACAATGAGCAGTTCTTC. It encodes CASGHYNEQFF.

This chain joins TRBV19 and TRBJ2-7; 7 bases are shared with TRBD2. Per germline, CDR1 LNHDA and CDR2 SQIVND (reference sequence). Germline trimming cut 1 base from V and 4 bases from J; bases unmatched to any gene: 4. This CDR3 has 14 residues. CDR3 nucleotide sequence: TGTGCCAGTAGTATAGCCGGGGGGACTTACGAGCAGTACTTC. This codes for CASSIAGGTYEQYF. Drawing the rest from reference TRBV19 and TRBJ2-7, the complete variable domain is DGGITQSPKYLFRKEGQNVTLSCEQNLNHDAMYWYRQDPGQGLRLIYYSQIVNDFQKGDIAEGYSVSREKKESFPLTVTSAQKNPTAFYLCASSIAGGTYEQYFGPGTRLTVT.

The chain combines TRBV2 with TRBJ2-3, with 9 bases identical to TRBD1. This CDR3 has 15 residues. Germline-derived CDR1 and CDR2 are SNHLY and FYNNEI. Losses at the gene ends were 7 bases for V and 7 bases for J; bases not matched to a gene: 12. The CDR3 nucleotides read TGTGCCAGCACCACGGGACAGGGTATTAAGAATACGCAGTATTTT. This encodes CASTTGQGIKNTQYF.

The chain employs TRBV6-1 and TRBJ2-5; D remains unclear. Germline loops: CDR1 MNHNS, CDR2 SASEGT. The CDR3 spans 15 residues. The V end was cut by 2 bases, the J end by 5 bases, with 15 bases between. The CDR3 sequence is CASSESQMSRETQYF. The CDR3 DNA reads as TGTGCCAGCAGTGAAAGTCAGATGAGCAGGGAGACCCAGTACTTC.

This rearrangement joins TRBV6-5 to TRBJ2-7, with unresolved D. CDR3 length: 12 amino acids. Germline-derived CDR1 and CDR2 are MNHEY and SVGAGI. The V end lost 6 bases, the J end lost 3 bases, and 9 bases lay between the germline ends. As DNA, the CDR3 is TGTGCCAGCAGGCCTGGAAACTACGAGCAGTACTTC. Translating it yields CASRPGNYEQYF.

This clone has only a few counts. This chain joins TRBV9 and TRBJ2-5; D gene uncertain. Germline V gene sequence: CDR1 SGDLS, CDR2 YYNGEE. Trimming pared 2 bases from V and 2 bases from J, leaving 7 bases between. This CDR3 comprises 13 residues. The CDR3 is CASSVSIQETQYF. The CDR3, as DNA: TGTGCCAGCAGCGTCTCAATTCAAGAGACCCAGTACTTC. Looking up the rest from reference TRBV9 and TRBJ2-5 gives the full variable domain: DSGVTQTPKHLITATGQRVTLRCSPRSGDLSVYWYQQSLDQGLQFLIQYYNGEERAKGNILERFSAQQFPDLHSELNLSSLELGDSALYFCASSVSIQETQYFGPGTRLLVL.

The chain employs TRBV6-2 or TRBV6-3 and TRBJ2-1; unclear D gene. Trimming left V 0 bases short and J 3 bases short, with 9 bases between. Looked up from germline, CDR1 is MNHEY and CDR2 is SVGEGT. The CDR3 covers 15 residues. CDR3 sequence (DNA): TGTGCCAGCAGTTACTCGACTCCAGACTACAATGAGCAGTTCTTC. This encodes CASSYSTPDYNEQFF.

The chain recombines TRBV24-1 with TRBJ1-5; unclear D gene. V shed 5 bases and J shed 4 bases, with 8 bases lying between them. Germline V lookup: CDR1 KGHDR, CDR2 SFDVKD. The CDR3 covers 13 residues. This chain's CDR3 is CATSGQPNQPQHF. Written as DNA, the CDR3 is TGTGCCACCAGTGGGCAACCTAATCAGCCCCAGCATTTT.

V and J are TRBV3-1 (or the pseudogene TRBV3-2) and TRBJ2-7; tentative D call: TRBD1 (6 bases). Germline CDR1 and CDR2: LGHDT and YNNKEL (reference sequence). Trimming shortened V by 2 bases and J by 0 bases, and 17 bases separated the two germline ends. The CDR3 runs to 17 residues. The CDR3 is CASSQRRAQGLSYEQYF. The CDR3, as DNA: TGTGCCAGCAGCCAACGTAGGGCACAGGGCCTCTCCTACGAGCAGTACTTC.

The rearrangement joins TRBV28 to TRBJ2-3; D not certain. This CDR3 comprises 11 residues. Germline V gene sequence: CDR1 MDHEN, CDR2 SYDVKM. Trimming removed 6 bases from V and 4 bases from J, with 5 bases in between. The CDR3, as DNA: TGTGCCAGCAGCAAGCCAGATACGCAGTATTTT. This gives the protein CASSKPDTQYF.

The J gene is TRBJ1-5, the V gene TRBV15, with unresolved D. CDR3 length equals 13 residues. Germline V gene data show CDR1 as LNHNV and CDR2 as YYDKDF (reference sequence). Trimming removed 3 bases at V and 4 bases at J, with 7 bases between. The CDR3: CATSRETNQPQHF. CDR3 in DNA: TGTGCCACCAGCAGGGAGACAAATCAGCCCCAGCATTTT.

The chain links TRBV27 to TRBJ1-2, with a tentative D call TRBD1 (5 bases). Trimming removed 3 bases from V and 8 bases from J, with 13 bases in between. Germline CDR1 and CDR2: MNHEY and SMNVEV (reference sequence). CDR3 size: 13 residues. The DNA for the CDR3 is TGTGCCAGCAGTTTCGACAGATCGGGGGGCTACACCTTC. It translates to CASSFDRSGGYTF.

The CDR3 coding sequence is TGTGCCAGCAGTGAAGAAGGACGGCAGCCCCAGCATTTT. Its protein is CASSEEGRQPQHF. The chain links TRBV6-1 to TRBJ1-5, with D uncertain. The germline gives CDR1 MNHNS, CDR2 SASEGT. The V end was cut by 1 base, the J end by 7 bases, with 8 bases between. The CDR3 is made up of 13 amino acids.

This clone was counted only a few times. The chain joins TRBV28 to TRBJ1-2; tentatively, D is TRBD1 (6 bases). Deletions cut 2 bases from V and 8 bases from J, with 21 bases between. This CDR3 has 16 amino acids. CDR1 MDHEN and CDR2 SYDVKM come from the germline V gene. The CDR3 region has the DNA TGTGCCAGCAGTTTAGGGAGGGGGTATTCGCTGCTAGGCTACACCTTC. It is translated as CASSLGRGYSLLGYTF.